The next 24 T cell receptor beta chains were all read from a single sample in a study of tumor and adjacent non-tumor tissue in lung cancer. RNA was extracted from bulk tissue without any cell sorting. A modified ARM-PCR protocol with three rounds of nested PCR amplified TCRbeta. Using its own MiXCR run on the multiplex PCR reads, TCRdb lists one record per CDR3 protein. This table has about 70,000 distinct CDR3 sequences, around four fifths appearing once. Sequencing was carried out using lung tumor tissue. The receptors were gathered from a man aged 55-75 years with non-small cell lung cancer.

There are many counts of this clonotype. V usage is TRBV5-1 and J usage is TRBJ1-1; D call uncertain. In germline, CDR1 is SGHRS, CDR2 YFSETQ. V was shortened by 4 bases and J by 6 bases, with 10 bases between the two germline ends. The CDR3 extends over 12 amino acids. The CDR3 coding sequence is TGCGCCAGCAGCATGGACCGTTCTGAAGCTTTCTTT. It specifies CASSMDRSEAFF.

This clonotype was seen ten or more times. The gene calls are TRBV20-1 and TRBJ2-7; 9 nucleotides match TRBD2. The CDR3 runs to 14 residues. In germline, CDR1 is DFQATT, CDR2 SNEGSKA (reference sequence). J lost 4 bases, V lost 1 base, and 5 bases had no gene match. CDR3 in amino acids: CSARGLAGEYEQYF. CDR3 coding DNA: TGCAGTGCTAGAGGTTTAGCGGGGGAATACGAGCAGTACTTC.

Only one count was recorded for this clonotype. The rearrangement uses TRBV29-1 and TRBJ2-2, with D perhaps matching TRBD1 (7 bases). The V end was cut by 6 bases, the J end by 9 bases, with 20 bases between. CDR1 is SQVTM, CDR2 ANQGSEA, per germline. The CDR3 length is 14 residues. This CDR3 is CSVKEGANTRELFF. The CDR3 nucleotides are TGCAGCGTGAAGGAGGGGGCGAATACCAGGGAGCTGTTTTTT.

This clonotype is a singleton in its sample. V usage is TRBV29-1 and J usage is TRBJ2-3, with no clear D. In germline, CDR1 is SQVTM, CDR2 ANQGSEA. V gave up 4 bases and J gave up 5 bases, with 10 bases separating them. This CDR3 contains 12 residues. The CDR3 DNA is TGCAGCGTTGGGCAGGATGGAGATACGCAGTATTTT. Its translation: CSVGQDGDTQYF.

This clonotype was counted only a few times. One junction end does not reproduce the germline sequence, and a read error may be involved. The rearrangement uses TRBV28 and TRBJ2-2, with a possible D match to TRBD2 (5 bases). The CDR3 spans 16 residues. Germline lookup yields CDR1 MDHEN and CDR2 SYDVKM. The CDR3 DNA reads TGTGCCAGCAGTTTAATCGCGGATTTGAACACCGGGGAGCTGTTATTT. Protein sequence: CASSLIADLNTGELLF.

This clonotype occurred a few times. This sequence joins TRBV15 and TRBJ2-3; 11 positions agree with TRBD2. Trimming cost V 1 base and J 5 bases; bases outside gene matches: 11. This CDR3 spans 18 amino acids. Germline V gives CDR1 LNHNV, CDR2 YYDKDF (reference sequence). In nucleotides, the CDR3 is TGTGCCACCAGCAGAGGTACGATAGCGGGAGGGCCGGAAGATACGCAGTATTTT. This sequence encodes CATSRGTIAGGPEDTQYF.

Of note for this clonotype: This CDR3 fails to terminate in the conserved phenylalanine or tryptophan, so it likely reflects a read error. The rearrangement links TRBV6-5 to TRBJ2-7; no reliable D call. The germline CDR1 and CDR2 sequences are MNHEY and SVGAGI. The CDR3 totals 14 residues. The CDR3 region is CASSYERNYYEQYL. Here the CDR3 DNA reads TGTGCCAGTAGTTACGAACGGAACTACTACGAGCAGTACTTA.

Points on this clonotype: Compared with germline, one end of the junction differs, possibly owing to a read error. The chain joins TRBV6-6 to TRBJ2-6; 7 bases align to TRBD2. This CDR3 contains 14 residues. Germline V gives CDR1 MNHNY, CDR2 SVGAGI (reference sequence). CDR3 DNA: TGTGTCAGCGGGGCAGGGAACAGGGCCAACGTCCTGACTTTC. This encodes CVSGAGNRANVLTF.

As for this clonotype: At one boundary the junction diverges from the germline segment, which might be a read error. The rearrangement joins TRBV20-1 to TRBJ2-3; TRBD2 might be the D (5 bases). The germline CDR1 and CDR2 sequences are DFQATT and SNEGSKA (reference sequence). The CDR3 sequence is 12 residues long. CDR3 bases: TGTAGTGCTACCGCTAGCATAGATACGCAGTATTTT. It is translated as CSATASIDTQYF.

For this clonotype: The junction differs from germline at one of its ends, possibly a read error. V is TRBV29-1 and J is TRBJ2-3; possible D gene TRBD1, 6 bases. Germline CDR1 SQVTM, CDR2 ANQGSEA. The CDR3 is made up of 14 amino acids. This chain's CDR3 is CSVDGTTSTDTQYF. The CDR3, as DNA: TGCAGTGTTGACGGGACAACTAGCACAGATACGCAGTATTTT.

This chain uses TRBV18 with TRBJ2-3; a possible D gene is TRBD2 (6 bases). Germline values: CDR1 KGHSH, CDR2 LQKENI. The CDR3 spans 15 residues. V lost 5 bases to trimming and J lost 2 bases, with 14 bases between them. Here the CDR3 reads CASSGTGEITDTQYF. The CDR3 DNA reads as TGTGCCAGCTCAGGGACGGGAGAGATCACAGATACGCAGTATTTT.

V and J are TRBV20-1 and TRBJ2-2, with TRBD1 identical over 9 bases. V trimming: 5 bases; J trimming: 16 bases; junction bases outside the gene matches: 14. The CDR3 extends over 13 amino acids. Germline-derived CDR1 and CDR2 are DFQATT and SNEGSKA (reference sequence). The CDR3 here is CSAGTGRFGEQFF. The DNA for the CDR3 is TGCAGTGCTGGGACAGGGAGGTTCGGGGAACAGTTTTTT.

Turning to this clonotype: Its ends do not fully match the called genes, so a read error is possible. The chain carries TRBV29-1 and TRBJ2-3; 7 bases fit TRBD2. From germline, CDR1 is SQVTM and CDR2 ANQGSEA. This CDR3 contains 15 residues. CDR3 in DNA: TGCAGCGTTGATGGTTCTGGCGGGAGCACAGATATGCAGTATTTT. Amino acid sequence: CSVDGSGGSTDMQYF.

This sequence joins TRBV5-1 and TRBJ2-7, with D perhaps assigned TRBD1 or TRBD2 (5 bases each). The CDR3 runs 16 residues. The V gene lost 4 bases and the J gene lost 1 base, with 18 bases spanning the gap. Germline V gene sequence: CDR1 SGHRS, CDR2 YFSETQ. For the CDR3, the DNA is TGCGCCAGCAGCCCCAACCCGGGGCCACAATCCTACGAGCAGTACTTC. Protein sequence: CASSPNPGPQSYEQYF.

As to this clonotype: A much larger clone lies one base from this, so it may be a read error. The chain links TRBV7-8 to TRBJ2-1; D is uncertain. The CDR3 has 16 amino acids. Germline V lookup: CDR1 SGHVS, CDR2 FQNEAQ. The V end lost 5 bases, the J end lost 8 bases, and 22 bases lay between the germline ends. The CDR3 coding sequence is TGTGCCAGCAGCCTGGATAGCAGGAGTTCCCCCCATGAGCAGTTCTTC. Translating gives CASSLDSRSSPHEQFF.

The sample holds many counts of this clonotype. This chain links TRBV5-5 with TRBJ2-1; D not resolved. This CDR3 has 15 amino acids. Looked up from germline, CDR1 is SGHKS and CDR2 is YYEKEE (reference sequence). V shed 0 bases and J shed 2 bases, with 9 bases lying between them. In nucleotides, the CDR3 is TGTGCCAGCAGCTTGGGGGTTAGAGCCTACAATGAGCAGTTCTTC. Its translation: CASSLGVRAYNEQFF.

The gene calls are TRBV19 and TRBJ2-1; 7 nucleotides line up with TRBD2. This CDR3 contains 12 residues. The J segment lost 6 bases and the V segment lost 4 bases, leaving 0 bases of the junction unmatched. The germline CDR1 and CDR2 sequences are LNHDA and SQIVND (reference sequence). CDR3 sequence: CASSTSGNEQFF. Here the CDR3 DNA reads TGTGCCAGTAGTACTAGCGGCAATGAGCAGTTCTTC.

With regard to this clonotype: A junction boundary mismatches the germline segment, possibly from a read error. Written as DNA, the CDR3 is TGTACCAGCAGCTTTAAAGGGGCGGGAGAAGAGACCCAGAACTTC. This translates into CTSSFKGAGEETQNF. This rearrangement joins TRBV6-2 or TRBV6-3 to TRBJ2-5; 7 bases line up with TRBD2. Germline-derived CDR1 and CDR2 are MNHEY and SVGEGT. This CDR3 spans 15 amino acids.

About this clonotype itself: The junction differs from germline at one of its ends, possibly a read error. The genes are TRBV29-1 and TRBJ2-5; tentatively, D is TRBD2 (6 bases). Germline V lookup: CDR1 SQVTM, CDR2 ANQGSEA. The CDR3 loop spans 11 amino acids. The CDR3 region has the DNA TGCAGCGTTGGAGATCGGGAGAACCAGTACTTC. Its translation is CSVGDRENQYF.

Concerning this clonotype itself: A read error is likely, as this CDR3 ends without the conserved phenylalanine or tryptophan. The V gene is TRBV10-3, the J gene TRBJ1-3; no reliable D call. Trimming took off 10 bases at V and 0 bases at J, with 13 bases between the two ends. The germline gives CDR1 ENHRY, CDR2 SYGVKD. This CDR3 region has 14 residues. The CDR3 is CATFGGSSGNTIYS. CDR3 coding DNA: TGTGCCACCTTCGGTGGATCCTCTGGAAACACCATATATTCT.

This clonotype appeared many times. In DNA form, the CDR3 reads TGTGCCAGCAGCTTAACTGGGGAGCAGTTCTTC. This translates into CASSLTGEQFF. The chain is built from TRBV13 and TRBJ2-1; D gene unclear. Germline values: CDR1 PRHDT, CDR2 FYEKMQ (reference sequence). The V end was cut by 2 bases, the J end by 10 bases, with 6 bases between. The CDR3 is 11 amino acids.

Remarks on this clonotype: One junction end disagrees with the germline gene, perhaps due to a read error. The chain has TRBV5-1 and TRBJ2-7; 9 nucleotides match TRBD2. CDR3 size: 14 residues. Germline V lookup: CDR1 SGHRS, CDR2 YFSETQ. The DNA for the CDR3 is TGCGCCAGCAGCTTGGGTAGCGGGAGCTACGAGGAGTACTTC. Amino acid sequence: CASSLGSGSYEEYF.

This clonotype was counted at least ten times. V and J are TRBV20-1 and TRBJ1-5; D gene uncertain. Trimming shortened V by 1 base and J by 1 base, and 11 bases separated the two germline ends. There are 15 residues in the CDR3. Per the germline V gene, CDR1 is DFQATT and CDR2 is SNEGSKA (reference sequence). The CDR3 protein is CSARVQGLSNQPQHF. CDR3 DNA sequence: TGCAGTGCTAGAGTCCAAGGACTGAGCAATCAGCCCCAGCATTTT.

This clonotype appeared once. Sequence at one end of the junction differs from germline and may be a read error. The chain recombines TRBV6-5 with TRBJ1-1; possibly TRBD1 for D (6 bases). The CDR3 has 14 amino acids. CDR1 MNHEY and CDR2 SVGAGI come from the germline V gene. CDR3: CVSIRQDPNIEAFF. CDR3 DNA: TGTGTCAGCATCCGACAGGACCCGAACATTGAAGCTTTCTTT.